Below, 25 T cell receptor beta chains from the same sample are listed, as sequenced in a study of early T cells in non-severe SARS-CoV-2 infection. Using its own MiXCR run on the 5' RACE reads, TCRdb lists one record per CDR3 protein. There are 45,000 to 75,000 distinct CDR3 sequences in the sample; around 10% occur only once, and roughly 18% lies in the top ten. The sequenced material came from whole blood. Source of these receptors: an adult who was a healthcare worker with PCR-confirmed SARS-CoV-2 infection or an uninfected control (not recorded which).

Concerning this clonotype itself: A read error may produce the germline difference seen at one junction end. The chain uses TRBV6-4 and TRBJ2-3; D unresolved. The germline V gene encodes CDR1 MRHNA and CDR2 SNTAGT. CDR3 length: 12 amino acids. In DNA form, the CDR3 reads TGTGCCAGCAGTGCCCTTACAGCTACGCAGTATTTT. It yields the protein CASSALTATQYF.

V gene TRBV28 combines with J gene TRBJ2-7; D unclear. V lost 2 bases, J lost 7 bases, and 12 bases lay in between. The germline V gene encodes CDR1 MDHEN and CDR2 SYDVKM. The CDR3 runs 13 residues. DNA for the CDR3: TGTGCCAGCAGTTTAGTAAGTCCGAGGGAGCAGTACTTC. It translates to CASSLVSPREQYF.

This clonotype was recorded many times. This chain joins TRBV28 and TRBJ1-2; D call uncertain. This CDR3 is built from 15 residues. Germline-derived CDR1 and CDR2 are MDHEN and SYDVKM. V was cut by 6 bases and J by 4 bases, with 18 bases left in between. The DNA for the CDR3 is TGTGCCAGCAGCCCTACCCCGAACCCGGTCTATGGCTACACCTTC. This sequence encodes CASSPTPNPVYGYTF.

This clonotype was counted only a few times. V usage is TRBV30 and J usage is TRBJ1-1, with D possibly being TRBD1 (5 bases). CDR1 is GTSNPN, CDR2 SVGIG, per germline (reference sequence). The CDR3 contains 12 residues. The V and J ends lost 4 bases and 1 base respectively, with 7 bases between them. CDR3 in DNA: TGTGCCTGGACTACAGGGAACACTGAAGCTTTCTTT. Its protein product is CAWTTGNTEAFF.

This clonotype has more than one count but fewer than ten. The chain joins TRBV7-2 to TRBJ2-7; no clear D. CDR1 and CDR2 (germline): SGHTA, FQGNSA. Trimming cost V 5 bases and J 2 bases, with 16 bases left between them. This CDR3 comprises 15 residues. The CDR3 nucleotides read TGTGCCAGCAGCCCTCCGGACGGGCCCCCCTACGAGCAGTACTTC. It is translated as CASSPPDGPPYEQYF. Using reference TRBV7-2 and TRBJ2-7 for the parts outside the CDR3, the full variable domain is GAGVSQSPSNKVTEKGKDVELRCDPISGHTALYWYRQSLGQGLEFLIYFQGNSAPDKSGLPSDRFSAERTGGSVSTLTIQRTQQEDSAVYLCASSPPDGPPYEQYFGPGTRLTVT.

This clonotype was counted a few times. The chain links TRBV27 to TRBJ1-1, with a tentative D call TRBD1 (6 bases). V gave up 5 bases and J gave up 1 base, with 11 bases separating them. The CDR3 has 14 amino acids. Per germline, CDR1 MNHEY and CDR2 SMNVEV (reference sequence). The CDR3, as DNA: TGTGCCAGCAGTCCGGACAGAAGGAACACTGAAGCTTTCTTT. The encoded protein is CASSPDRRNTEAFF.

Many counts were recorded for this clonotype. This CDR3 is CASSQDLTSGTTDTQYF. CDR3 bases: TGCGCCAGCAGCCAAGATCTTACTAGCGGGACGACAGATACGCAGTATTTT. This chain uses TRBV4-3 with TRBJ2-3; TRBD2 matches 10 bases. This CDR3 contains 17 residues. Germline lookup yields CDR1 LGHNA and CDR2 YSLEER. Unmatched junction bases numbered 6, after V lost 0 bases and J lost 3 bases.

This clonotype came up many times. The gene calls are TRBV10-3 and TRBJ1-1, with TRBD1 matching over 7 bases. The V and J ends lost 4 bases and 0 bases, in that order; junction bases with no gene match: 2. This CDR3 comprises 14 residues. Looked up from germline, CDR1 is ENHRY and CDR2 is SYGVKD. The CDR3 sequence: CAISGQGMNTEAFF. The CDR3 nucleotides are TGTGCCATCAGTGGACAGGGCATGAACACTGAAGCTTTCTTT.

This clonotype was found many times. This chain joins TRBV18 and TRBJ1-3; D remains ambiguous. Looked up from germline, CDR1 is KGHSH and CDR2 is LQKENI. Trimming cost V 3 bases and J 0 bases, with 12 bases left between them. There are 16 residues in the CDR3. The CDR3 DNA follows: TGTGCCAGCTCACCGGCAGGATTAAGCTCTGGAAACACCATATATTTT. Translation gives CASSPAGLSSGNTIYF.

This clonotype was recorded at least ten times. The chain links TRBV6-2 or TRBV6-3 to TRBJ2-2; D unclear. Trimming left V 6 bases short and J 4 bases short, with 9 bases between. This CDR3 is 13 amino acids long. CDR1 MNHEY and CDR2 SVGEGT come from the germline V gene. The CDR3 sequence is CASRADGTGELFF. As DNA, the CDR3 is TGTGCCAGCAGGGCAGATGGCACCGGGGAGCTGTTTTTT.

This clonotype was seen many times. This chain links TRBV7-8 with TRBJ2-5; D remains unclear. CDR3 length equals 12 residues. The germline V gene encodes CDR1 SGHVS and CDR2 FQNEAQ. The V end was cut by 1 base, the J end by 3 bases, with 3 bases between. The chain's CDR3 is CASSLGEETQYF. CDR3 bases: TGTGCCAGCAGCTTAGGAGAAGAGACCCAGTACTTC.

At least ten counts were recorded for this clonotype. This chain joins TRBV28 and TRBJ2-7; D unresolved. Germline-derived CDR1 and CDR2 are MDHEN and SYDVKM. V lost 4 bases and J 4 bases, leaving 17 bases between the germline ends. The CDR3 runs 15 residues. The CDR3 DNA reads TGTGCCAGCAGTTCCCTGACGGATATCTCGTACGAGCAGTACTTC. Translated: CASSSLTDISYEQYF.

In the case of this clonotype: A read error may explain this, as a much larger clone is one base away. V usage is TRBV18 and J usage is TRBJ1-5; D call uncertain. Looked up from germline, CDR1 is KGHSH and CDR2 is LQKENI. Deletions cut 2 bases from V and 2 bases from J, with 7 bases between. The CDR3 sequence is 14 residues long. CDR3 loop: CASSPGNGNQPQHF. The CDR3 DNA reads TGTGCCAGCTCACCAGGGAACGGCAATCAGCCCCAGCATTTT.

This clonotype was seen at least ten times. The chain uses TRBV12-3 or TRBV12-4 and TRBJ2-5; 10 nucleotides line up with TRBD2. This CDR3 spans 15 amino acids. The V gene end was trimmed by 5 bases and the J gene end by 2 bases; junction bases not matched to a gene: 5. CDR3 region: CASSPEREGQETQYF. DNA for the CDR3: TGTGCCAGCAGTCCAGAGCGGGAGGGACAAGAGACCCAGTACTTC.

This clonotype was seen repeatedly, ten times or more. The chain has TRBV18 and TRBJ2-7; D remains unclear. The V gene's germline CDR1 is KGHSH and CDR2 LQKENI. The CDR3 has 13 residues. The V end was cut by 5 bases, the J end by 3 bases, with 11 bases between. The CDR3 loop reads CASSGLRDYEQYF. The DNA for the CDR3 is TGTGCCAGCTCAGGCTTGCGCGACTACGAGCAGTACTTC.

This clonotype was detected many times. V usage is TRBV20-1 and J usage is TRBJ2-2; 13 bases are a match to TRBD2. V lost 2 bases, J lost 1 base, and 7 bases stayed unmatched. The CDR3 runs 18 residues. Germline CDR1 DFQATT, CDR2 SNEGSKA (reference sequence). The CDR3 spells CSARSGLAGVKNTGELFF. The CDR3 bases are TGCAGTGCTAGATCAGGACTAGCGGGAGTCAAGAACACCGGGGAGCTGTTTTTT.

This clonotype was observed many times. The chain is built from TRBV20-1 and TRBJ2-1; 14 nucleotides agree with TRBD2. Germline V gene sequence: CDR1 DFQATT, CDR2 SNEGSKA (reference sequence). With V trimmed by 3 bases and J by 6 bases, 4 bases remained unmatched. The CDR3 contains 15 residues. CDR3 sequence: CSARGLAGVSNEQFF. The CDR3 DNA sequence: TGCAGTGCTAGGGGACTAGCGGGAGTATCCAATGAGCAGTTCTTC.

This clonotype appeared many times. This chain connects TRBV7-2 to TRBJ2-5; the match to TRBD2 covers 8 bases. CDR3 length equals 13 residues. With V trimmed by 6 bases and J by 4 bases, 4 bases remained unmatched. The V gene's germline CDR1 is SGHTA and CDR2 FQGNSA. This chain's CDR3 is CASRMAGGETQYF. CDR3 nucleotide sequence: TGTGCCAGCAGGATGGCGGGGGGAGAGACCCAGTACTTC.

This clonotype was seen more than once but under ten times. A junction boundary mismatches the germline segment, possibly from a read error. The rearrangement joins TRBV5-1 to TRBJ2-2; D remains ambiguous. CDR1 and CDR2 (germline): SGHRS, YFSETQ. CDR3 length: 12 amino acids. The chain's CDR3 is CATSISPGELFF. The CDR3 DNA reads TGCGCCACCAGCATATCTCCCGGGGAGCTGTTTTTT.

Points on this clonotype: This may be a read error: a much more frequent sequence differs by one nucleotide. The V gene is TRBV9, the J gene TRBJ2-1; 8 bases align to TRBD2. The CDR3 length is 15 residues. In germline, CDR1 is SGDLS, CDR2 YYNGEE. CDR3: CASSVVSGNGVERFF. CDR3 bases: TGTGCCAGCAGCGTAGTTAGCGGGAATGGGGTTGAGCGGTTCTTC.

This clonotype showed up many times. This chain joins TRBV5-6 and TRBJ2-3; no clear D gene. The length of the CDR3 is 12 residues. CDR1 SGHDT and CDR2 YYEEEE come from the germline V gene. The V and J ends lost 4 bases and 6 bases respectively, with 9 bases between them. CDR3 sequence reads: CASSTLRDTQYF. CDR3 in DNA: TGTGCCAGCAGCACTCTTCGGGATACGCAGTATTTT.

In its sample, this clonotype ranks as medium-sized. The V and J genes are TRBV28 and TRBJ2-6; D is undetermined. From germline, CDR1 is MDHEN and CDR2 SYDVKM. The CDR3 has 15 amino acids. V was trimmed by 7 bases and J by 2 bases, leaving 12 bases between them. CDR3 region: CASMRSSPGANVLTF. The DNA for the CDR3 is TGTGCCAGCATGAGATCGTCGCCTGGGGCCAACGTCCTGACTTTC.

This clonotype was detected only a few times. V is TRBV11-1 and J is TRBJ2-7; TRBD2 is a possible D gene (6 bases). This CDR3 contains 15 residues. Trimming removed 8 bases from V and 4 bases from J, with 21 bases in between. CDR1 and CDR2 (germline): SGHAT, FQDESV (reference sequence). The CDR3 DNA reads as TGTGCCAGCTACGATTCCTCAGGAGGGAGTTACGAGCAGTACTTC. It translates to CASYDSSGGSYEQYF.

This clonotype showed up just a few times. The chain couples TRBV7-6 to TRBJ2-1, with D perhaps TRBD1 or TRBD2 (6 bases each). CDR1 is SGHVS and CDR2 is FNYEAQ in the germline V gene. V was cut by 1 base and J by 5 bases, with 12 bases left in between. The CDR3 spans 15 residues. CDR3: CASSLGGAADNEQFF. The CDR3 DNA reads as TGTGCCAGCAGCTTAGGGGGGGCTGCAGACAATGAGCAGTTCTTC.

The chain links TRBV7-2 to TRBJ2-7; no clear D. The germline V and J ends were trimmed by 1 base and 3 bases, with 13 bases remaining between them. The CDR3 length is 15 residues. The germline V gene encodes CDR1 SGHTA and CDR2 FQGNSA. The chain's CDR3 is CASSLDWNGYYEQYF. The DNA of the CDR3 is TGTGCCAGCAGCTTAGACTGGAACGGGTACTACGAGCAGTACTTC. Supplemented by reference TRBV7-2 and TRBJ2-7, the full variable domain reads GAGVSQSPSNKVTEKGKDVELRCDPISGHTALYWYRQSLGQGLEFLIYFQGNSAPDKSGLPSDRFSAERTGGSVSTLTIQRTQQEDSAVYLCASSLDWNGYYEQYFGPGTRLTVT.